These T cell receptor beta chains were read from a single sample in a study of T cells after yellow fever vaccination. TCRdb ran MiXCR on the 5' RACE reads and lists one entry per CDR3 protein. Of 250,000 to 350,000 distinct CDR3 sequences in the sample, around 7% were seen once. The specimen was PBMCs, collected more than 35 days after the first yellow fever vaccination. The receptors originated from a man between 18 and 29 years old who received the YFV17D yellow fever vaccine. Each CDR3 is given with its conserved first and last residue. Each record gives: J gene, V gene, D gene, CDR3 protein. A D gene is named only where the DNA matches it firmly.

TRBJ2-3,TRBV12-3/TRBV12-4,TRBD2,CASSFQRTSRPDTQYF
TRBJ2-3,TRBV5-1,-,CASSLDGYATPDTQYF
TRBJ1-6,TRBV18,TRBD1,CASSPLTGEGAPLHF
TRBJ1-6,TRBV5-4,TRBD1,CASSRDSFNSPLHF
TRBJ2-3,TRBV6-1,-,CASSPAPRPRDTQYF
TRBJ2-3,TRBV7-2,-,CASSPPHSTDTQYF
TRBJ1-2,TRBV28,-,CASSTYRVGYTF
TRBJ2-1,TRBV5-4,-,CATRGPPALF
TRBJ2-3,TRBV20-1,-,CSARVDLGTQYF
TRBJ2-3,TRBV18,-,CASSQRTVLSSTDTQYF
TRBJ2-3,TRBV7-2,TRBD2,CASSSVGTIFRDTQYF
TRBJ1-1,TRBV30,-,CAWNPLANTEAFF
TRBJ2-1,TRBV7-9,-,CASSAGRAYNEQFF
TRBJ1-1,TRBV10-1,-,CASSEPGLTEAFF
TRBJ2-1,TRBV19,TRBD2,CASLVSGGNLYNEQFF
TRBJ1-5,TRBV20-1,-,CSARRNNQPQHF
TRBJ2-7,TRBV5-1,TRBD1,CASSLTGAPFEQYF
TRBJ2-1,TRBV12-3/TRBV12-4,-,CASRTTSSPNEQFF
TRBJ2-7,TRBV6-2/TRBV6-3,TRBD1,CASRTGYYEQYF
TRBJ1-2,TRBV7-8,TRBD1,CASSLGQGELDGYTF
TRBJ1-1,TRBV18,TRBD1,CASSATGTANTEAFF
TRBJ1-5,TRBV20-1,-,CSARGDQPQHF
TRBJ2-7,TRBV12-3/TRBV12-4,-,CASSTTSSYEQYF
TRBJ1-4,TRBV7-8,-,CASSPEGGPGEKLFF
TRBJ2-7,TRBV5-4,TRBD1,CASSIRDSYEQYF
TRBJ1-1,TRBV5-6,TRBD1,CASSVQQGRTEAFF
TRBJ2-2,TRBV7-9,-,CASSLYRVANTGELFF
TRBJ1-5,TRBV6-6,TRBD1,CASRQGGGQPQHF
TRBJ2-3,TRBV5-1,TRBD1,CASSFRQGGTDTQYF
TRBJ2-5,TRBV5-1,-,CASSLGANQETQYF
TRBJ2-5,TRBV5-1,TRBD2,CASSLDSTSGGKTQYF
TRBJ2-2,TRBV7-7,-,CASSERPGSVTGELFF
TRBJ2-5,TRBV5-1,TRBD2,CASRGGSQETQYF
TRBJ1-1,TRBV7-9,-,CASSGPGENTEAFF
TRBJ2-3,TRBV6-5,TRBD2,CASSYSTSGTDTQYF
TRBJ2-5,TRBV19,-,CASSRRQQETQYF
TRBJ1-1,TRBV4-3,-,CASSQVYSQDHQAFF
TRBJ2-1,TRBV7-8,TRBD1,CASSGGQVTYNEQFF
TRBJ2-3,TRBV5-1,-,CASSLGVLRFTDTQYF
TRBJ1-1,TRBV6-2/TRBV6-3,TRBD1,CASRLTGPTEAFF
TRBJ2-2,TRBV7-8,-,CASSLAGGDTGELFF
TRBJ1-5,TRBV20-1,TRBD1,CSARLTGTGPNQPQHF
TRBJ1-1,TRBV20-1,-,CSARWQGMNTAFF
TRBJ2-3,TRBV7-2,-,CASSPTGLWRDTQYF
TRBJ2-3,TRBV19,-,CASSIWGDTQYF
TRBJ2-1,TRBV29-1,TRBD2,CSPLLAGGGYNEQFF
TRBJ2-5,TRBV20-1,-,CSVRPQRQETQYF
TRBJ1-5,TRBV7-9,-,CASSLARTAGQPQHF
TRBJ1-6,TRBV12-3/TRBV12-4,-,CASSLQALNSPLHF
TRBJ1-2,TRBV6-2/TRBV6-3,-,CASSYDFGGAGYGYTF
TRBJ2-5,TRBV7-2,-,CASSQDPRGTETQYF
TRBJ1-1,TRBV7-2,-,CASSFDSRTEAFF
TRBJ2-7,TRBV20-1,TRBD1,CSARGLDRASYEQYF
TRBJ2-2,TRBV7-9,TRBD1,CASSRDRGQAGELFF
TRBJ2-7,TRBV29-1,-,CSVESPSYEQYF
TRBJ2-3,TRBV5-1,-,CASSPGGSAGDTQYF
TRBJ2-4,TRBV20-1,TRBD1,CSAVTTGGSIQYF